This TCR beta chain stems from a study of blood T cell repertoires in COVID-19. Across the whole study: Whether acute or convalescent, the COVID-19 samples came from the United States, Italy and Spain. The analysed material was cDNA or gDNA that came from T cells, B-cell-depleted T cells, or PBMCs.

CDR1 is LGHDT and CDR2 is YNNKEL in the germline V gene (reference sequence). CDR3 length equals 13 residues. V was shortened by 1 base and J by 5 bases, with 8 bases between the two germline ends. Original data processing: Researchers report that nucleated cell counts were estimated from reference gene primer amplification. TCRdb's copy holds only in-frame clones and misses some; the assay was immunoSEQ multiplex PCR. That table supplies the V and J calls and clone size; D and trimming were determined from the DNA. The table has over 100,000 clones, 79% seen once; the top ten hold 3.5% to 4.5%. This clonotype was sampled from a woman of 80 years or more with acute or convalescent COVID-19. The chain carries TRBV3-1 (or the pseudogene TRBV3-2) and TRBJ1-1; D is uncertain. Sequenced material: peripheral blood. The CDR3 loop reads CASSQVTGTEAFF. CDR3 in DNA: TGTGCCAGCAGCCAAGTAACGGGAACTGAAGCTTTCTTT.